The rows below give T cell receptor beta chains drawn from one sample of a study of monozygotic twins with inflammatory bowel disease. TCRdb processed the 5' RACE reads again and assigns one entry to each CDR3 protein, with no DNA. The table lists just over 300,000 distinct CDR3 sequences. Sequencing was done on a sample of blood. The receptors come from a human donor with ulcerative colitis or Crohn's disease, or a healthy co-twin of an affected twin (not recorded which). CDR3s include the opening cysteine and the closing phenylalanine or tryptophan. Fields, in order: V gene, J gene, CDR3 length, CDR3 protein.

V: TRBV12-3/TRBV12-4; J: TRBJ2-7; length: 16; CDR3: CASSSRTGLSSYEQYF
V: TRBV20-1; J: TRBJ1-2; length: 13; CDR3: CSAREGGGYGYTF
V: TRBV28; J: TRBJ1-5; length: 15; CDR3: CASSRTGYSNQPQHF
V: TRBV27; J: TRBJ1-1; length: 16; CDR3: CASSTRQGARNTEAFF
V: TRBV9; J: TRBJ2-7; length: 13; CDR3: CASSDRVKGEQYF
V: TRBV10-3; J: TRBJ2-6; length: 14; CDR3: CAIREGSGANVLTF
V: TRBV7-2; J: TRBJ2-1; length: 12; CDR3: CASKQTGVEQFF
V: TRBV27; J: TRBJ2-2; length: 15; CDR3: CASRRGQENTGELFF
V: TRBV5-5; J: TRBJ2-5; length: 14; CDR3: CASSFSHLQETQYF
V: TRBV5-1; J: TRBJ2-1; length: 15; CDR3: CASSPTGPGVNEQFF
V: TRBV6-1; J: TRBJ2-7; length: 12; CDR3: CATYRPLYEQYF
V: TRBV6-2/TRBV6-3; J: TRBJ2-3; length: 16; CDR3: CASSGRAGGSTDTQYF
V: TRBV10-3; J: TRBJ1-1; length: 13; CDR3: CAIRGQGATEAFF
V: TRBV6-1; J: TRBJ2-3; length: 14; CDR3: CASRMRQGGDPQYF
V: TRBV7-9; J: TRBJ2-1; length: 15; CDR3: CASSQRTSGGNEQFF
V: TRBV9; J: TRBJ2-7; length: 15; CDR3: CASSVPSQGAGEQYF
V: TRBV30; J: TRBJ2-3; length: 14; CDR3: CAWSRDRGGDTQYF
V: TRBV19; J: TRBJ1-1; length: 13; CDR3: CASSYRDTQEAFF
V: TRBV5-6; J: TRBJ1-3; length: 15; CDR3: CASSTLTGAGNTIYF
V: TRBV4-3; J: TRBJ2-1; length: 15; CDR3: CASSQDPNTANEQFF
V: TRBV20-1; J: TRBJ2-3; length: 14; CDR3: CSADGLADTDTQYF
V: TRBV12-3/TRBV12-4; J: TRBJ2-4; length: 14; CDR3: CASSLQGSKNIQYF
V: TRBV7-2; J: TRBJ1-1; length: 14; CDR3: CASSPSQDNTEAFF
V: TRBV7-2; J: TRBJ2-3; length: 15; CDR3: CASSATGVDTDTQYF
V: TRBV6-2/TRBV6-3; J: TRBJ1-5; length: 14; CDR3: CASSFTGSNQPQHF
V: TRBV10-3; J: TRBJ1-5; length: 16; CDR3: CAISQYGGQNNQPQHF
V: TRBV5-1; J: TRBJ1-3; length: 15; CDR3: CASSFGGLGGNTIYF
V: TRBV21-1; J: TRBJ2-3; length: 17; CDR3: CASSKLKRGLSTDTQYF
V: TRBV6-5; J: TRBJ2-7; length: 12; CDR3: CASRKQNYEQYF
V: TRBV20-1; J: TRBJ2-7; length: 11; CDR3: CSAPDGYEQYF
V: TRBV7-9; J: TRBJ2-7; length: 14; CDR3: CASKPGTGVYEQYF
V: TRBV7-2; J: TRBJ2-1; length: 16; CDR3: CASSLQGAGGSDEQFF
V: TRBV6-1; J: TRBJ2-5; length: 16; CDR3: CASSNLQGRPPETQYF
V: TRBV20-1; J: TRBJ1-5; length: 13; CDR3: CSATPGQGQPQHF
V: TRBV9; J: TRBJ2-3; length: 16; CDR3: CASSAKRGVNTDTQYF
V: TRBV24-1; J: TRBJ2-5; length: 13; CDR3: CATSDLYGNAQYF
V: TRBV14; J: TRBJ2-2; length: 16; CDR3: CASSPRSGGYTGELFF
V: TRBV29-1; J: TRBJ2-7; length: 14; CDR3: CSVVGQAQGREQYF
V: TRBV6-1; J: TRBJ2-1; length: 15; CDR3: CASRRDPGSYNEQFF
V: TRBV24-1; J: TRBJ2-1; length: 17; CDR3: CATGKMTGTSSYNEQFF
V: TRBV5-6; J: TRBJ1-6; length: 14; CDR3: CASSLNRGMSPLHF
V: TRBV9; J: TRBJ2-3; length: 14; CDR3: CASSPTLGSWTQYF
V: TRBV15; J: TRBJ2-7; length: 16; CDR3: CATSRDQGKGTYEQYF
V: TRBV27; J: TRBJ2-2; length: 13; CDR3: CALRSSDTGELFF
V: TRBV27; J: TRBJ1-4; length: 15; CDR3: CASSKRGGSDEKLFF
V: TRBV6-2/TRBV6-3; J: TRBJ2-1; length: 14; CDR3: CASSYSPGANEQFF
V: TRBV12-3/TRBV12-4; J: TRBJ1-4; length: 15; CDR3: CASSFRGGVGEKLFF
V: TRBV19; J: TRBJ2-1; length: 14; CDR3: CASSISGSGGEQFF
V: TRBV7-2; J: TRBJ1-5; length: 15; CDR3: CASSHQQGVGQPQHF
V: TRBV5-5; J: TRBJ2-1; length: 15; CDR3: CASSLGQGNSNEQFF
V: TRBV20-1; J: TRBJ1-2; length: 14; CDR3: CSLEDRGKNYGYTF
V: TRBV12-3/TRBV12-4; J: TRBJ1-5; length: 15; CDR3: CASSLYLISNQPQHF
V: TRBV5-4; J: TRBJ1-6; length: 15; CDR3: CASSSTGTYNSPLHF
V: TRBV11-3; J: TRBJ2-1; length: 11; CDR3: CASSQGTEQFF
V: TRBV7-9; J: TRBJ1-4; length: 13; CDR3: CASGGETNEKLFF
V: TRBV3-1; J: TRBJ1-2; length: 16; CDR3: CASSQKEGRSNYGYTF
V: TRBV7-6; J: TRBJ1-1; length: 12; CDR3: CASSLSGTEAFF
V: TRBV28; J: TRBJ1-5; length: 16; CDR3: CASSFEPGGYNQPQHF
V: TRBV5-1; J: TRBJ2-2; length: 16; CDR3: CTSSNPSLQNTGELFF
V: TRBV20-1; J: TRBJ2-1; length: 15; CDR3: CSALPTTGFHNEQFF